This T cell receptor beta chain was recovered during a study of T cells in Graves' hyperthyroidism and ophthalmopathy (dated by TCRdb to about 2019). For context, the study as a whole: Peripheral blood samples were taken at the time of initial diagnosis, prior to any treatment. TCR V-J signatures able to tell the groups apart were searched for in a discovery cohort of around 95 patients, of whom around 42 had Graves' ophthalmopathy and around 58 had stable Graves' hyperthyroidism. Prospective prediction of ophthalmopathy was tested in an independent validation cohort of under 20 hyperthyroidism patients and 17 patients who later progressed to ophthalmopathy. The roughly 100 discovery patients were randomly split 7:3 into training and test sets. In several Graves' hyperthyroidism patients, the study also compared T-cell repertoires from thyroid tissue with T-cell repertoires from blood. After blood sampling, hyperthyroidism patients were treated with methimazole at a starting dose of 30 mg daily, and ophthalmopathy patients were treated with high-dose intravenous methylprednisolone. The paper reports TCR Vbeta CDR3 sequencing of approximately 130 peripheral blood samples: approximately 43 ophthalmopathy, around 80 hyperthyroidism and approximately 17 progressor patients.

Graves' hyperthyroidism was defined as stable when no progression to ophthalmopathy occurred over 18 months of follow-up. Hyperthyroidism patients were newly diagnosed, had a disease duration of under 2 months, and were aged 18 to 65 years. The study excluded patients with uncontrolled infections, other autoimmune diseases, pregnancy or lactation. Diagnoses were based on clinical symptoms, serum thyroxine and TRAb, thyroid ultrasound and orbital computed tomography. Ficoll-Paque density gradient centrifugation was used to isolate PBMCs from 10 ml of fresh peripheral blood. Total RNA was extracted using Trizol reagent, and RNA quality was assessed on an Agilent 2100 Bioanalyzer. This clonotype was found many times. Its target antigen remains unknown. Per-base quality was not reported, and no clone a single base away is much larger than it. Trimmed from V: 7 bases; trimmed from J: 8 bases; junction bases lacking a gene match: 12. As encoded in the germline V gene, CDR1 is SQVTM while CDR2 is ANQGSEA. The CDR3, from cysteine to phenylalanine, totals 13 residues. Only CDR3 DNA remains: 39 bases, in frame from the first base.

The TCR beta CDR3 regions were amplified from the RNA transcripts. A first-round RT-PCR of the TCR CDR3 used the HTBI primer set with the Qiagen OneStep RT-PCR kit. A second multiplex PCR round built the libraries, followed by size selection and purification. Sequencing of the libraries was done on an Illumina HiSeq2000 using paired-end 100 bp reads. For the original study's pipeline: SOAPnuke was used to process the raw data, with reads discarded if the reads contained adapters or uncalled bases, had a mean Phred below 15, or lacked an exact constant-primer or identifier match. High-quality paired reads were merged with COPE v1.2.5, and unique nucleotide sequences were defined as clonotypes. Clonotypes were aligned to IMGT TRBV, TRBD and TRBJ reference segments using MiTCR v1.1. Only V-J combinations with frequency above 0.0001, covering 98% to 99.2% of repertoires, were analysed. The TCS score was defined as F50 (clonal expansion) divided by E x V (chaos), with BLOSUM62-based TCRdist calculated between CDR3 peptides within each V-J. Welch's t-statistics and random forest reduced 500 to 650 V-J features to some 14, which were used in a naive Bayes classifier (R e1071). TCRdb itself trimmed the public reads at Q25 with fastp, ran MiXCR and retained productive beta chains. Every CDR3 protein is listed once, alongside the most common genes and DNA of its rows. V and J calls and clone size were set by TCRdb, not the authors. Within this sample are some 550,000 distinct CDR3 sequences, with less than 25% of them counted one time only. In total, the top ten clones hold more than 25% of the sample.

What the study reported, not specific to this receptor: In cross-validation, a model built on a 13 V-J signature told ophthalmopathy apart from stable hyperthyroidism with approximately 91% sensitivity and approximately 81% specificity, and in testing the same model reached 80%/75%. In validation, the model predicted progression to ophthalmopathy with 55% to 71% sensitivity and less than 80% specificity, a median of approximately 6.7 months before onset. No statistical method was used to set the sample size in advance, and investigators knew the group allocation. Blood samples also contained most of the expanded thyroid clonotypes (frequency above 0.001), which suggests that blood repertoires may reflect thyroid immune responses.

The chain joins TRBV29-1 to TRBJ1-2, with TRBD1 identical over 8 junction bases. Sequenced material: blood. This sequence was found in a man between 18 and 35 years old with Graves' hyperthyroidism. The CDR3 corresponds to CSARNDRGQGYTF. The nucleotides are TGCAGCGCCCGAAATGACAGGGGCCAGGGCTACACCTTC.